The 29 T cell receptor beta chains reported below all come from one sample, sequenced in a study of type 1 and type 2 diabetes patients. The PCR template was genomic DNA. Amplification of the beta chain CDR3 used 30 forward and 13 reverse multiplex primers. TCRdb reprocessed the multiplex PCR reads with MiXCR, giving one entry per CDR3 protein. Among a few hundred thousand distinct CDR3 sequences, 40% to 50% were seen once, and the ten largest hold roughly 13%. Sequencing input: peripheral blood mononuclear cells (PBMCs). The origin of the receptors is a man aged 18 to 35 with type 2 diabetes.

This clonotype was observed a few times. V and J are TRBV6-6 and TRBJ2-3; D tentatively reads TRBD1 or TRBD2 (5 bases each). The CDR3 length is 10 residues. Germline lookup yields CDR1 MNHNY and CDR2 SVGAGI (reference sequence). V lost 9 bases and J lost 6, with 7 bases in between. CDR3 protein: CASEGDTQYF. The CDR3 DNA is TGTGCCAGTGAGGGGGATACGCAGTATTTT.

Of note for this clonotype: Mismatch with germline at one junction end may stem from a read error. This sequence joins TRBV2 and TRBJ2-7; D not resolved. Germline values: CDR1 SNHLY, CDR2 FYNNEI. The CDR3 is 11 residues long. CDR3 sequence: CASGESYEQYF. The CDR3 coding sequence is TGTGCCAGCGGTGAAAGCTACGAGCAGTACTTC.

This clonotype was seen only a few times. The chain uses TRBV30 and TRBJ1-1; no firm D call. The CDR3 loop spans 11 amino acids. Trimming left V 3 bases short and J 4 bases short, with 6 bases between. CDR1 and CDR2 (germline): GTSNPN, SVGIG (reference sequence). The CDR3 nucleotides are TGTGCCTGGAGAGTCAGCACTGAAGCTTTCTTT. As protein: CAWRVSTEAFF.

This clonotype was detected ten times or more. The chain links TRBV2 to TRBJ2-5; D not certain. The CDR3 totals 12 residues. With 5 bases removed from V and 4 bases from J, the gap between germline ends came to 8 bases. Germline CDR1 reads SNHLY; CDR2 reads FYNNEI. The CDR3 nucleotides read TGTGCCAGCAGTTCAGAGGTAGAGACCCAGTACTTC. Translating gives CASSSEVETQYF.

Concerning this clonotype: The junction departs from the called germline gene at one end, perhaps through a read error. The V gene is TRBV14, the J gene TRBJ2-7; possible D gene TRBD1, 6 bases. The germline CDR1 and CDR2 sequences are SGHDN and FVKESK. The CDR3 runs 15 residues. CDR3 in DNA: TGTACCAGCAGACAAACAGGGTCCCAATCCTACGAGCAGTACTTC. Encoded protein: CTSRQTGSQSYEQYF.

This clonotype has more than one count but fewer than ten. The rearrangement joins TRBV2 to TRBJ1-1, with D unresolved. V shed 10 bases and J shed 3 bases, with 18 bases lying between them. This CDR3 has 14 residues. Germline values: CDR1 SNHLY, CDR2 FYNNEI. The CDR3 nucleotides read TGTGCCACTTTCTCGGGAAGTAGGGACACTGAAGCTTTCTTT. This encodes CATFSGSRDTEAFF.

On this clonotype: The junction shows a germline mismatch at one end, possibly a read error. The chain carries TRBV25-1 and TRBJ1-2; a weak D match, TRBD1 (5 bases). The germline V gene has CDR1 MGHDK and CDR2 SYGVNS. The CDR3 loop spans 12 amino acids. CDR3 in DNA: TGCGCCAGCAGCCGGGACTTCTATGGCTACACCTTC. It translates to CASSRDFYGYTF.

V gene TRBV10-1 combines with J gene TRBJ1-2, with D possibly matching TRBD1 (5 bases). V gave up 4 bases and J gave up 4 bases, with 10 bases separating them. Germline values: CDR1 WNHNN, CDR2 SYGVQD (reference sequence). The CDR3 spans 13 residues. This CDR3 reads CASSASGTYGYTF. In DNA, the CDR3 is TGCGCCAGCAGTGCCTCCGGGACCTATGGCTACACCTTC.

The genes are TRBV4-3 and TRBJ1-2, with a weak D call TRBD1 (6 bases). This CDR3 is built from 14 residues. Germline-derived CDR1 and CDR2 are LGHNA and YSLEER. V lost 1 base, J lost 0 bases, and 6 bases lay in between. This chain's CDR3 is CASSQGTANYGYTF. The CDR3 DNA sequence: TGCGCCAGCAGCCAAGGGACAGCTAACTATGGCTACACCTTC.

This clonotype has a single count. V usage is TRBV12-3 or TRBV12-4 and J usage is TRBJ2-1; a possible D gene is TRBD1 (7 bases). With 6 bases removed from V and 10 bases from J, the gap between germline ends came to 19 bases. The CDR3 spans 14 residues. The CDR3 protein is CASRSGGGNYEQFF. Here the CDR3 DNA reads TGTGCCAGCAGGTCAGGGGGAGGAAACTACGAGCAGTTCTTC.

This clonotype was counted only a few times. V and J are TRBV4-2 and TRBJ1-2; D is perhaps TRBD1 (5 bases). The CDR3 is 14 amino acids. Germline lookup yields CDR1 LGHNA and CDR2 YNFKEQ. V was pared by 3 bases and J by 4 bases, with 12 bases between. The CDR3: CASSQGVTSYGYTF. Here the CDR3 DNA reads TGTGCCAGCAGCCAGGGGGTGACTAGCTATGGCTACACCTTC.

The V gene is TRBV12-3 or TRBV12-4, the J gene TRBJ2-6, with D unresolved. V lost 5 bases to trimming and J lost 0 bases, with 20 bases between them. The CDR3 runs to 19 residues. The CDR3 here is CASSERSALLLSGANVLTF. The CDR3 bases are TGTGCCAGCAGTGAGAGGAGCGCCCTTCTTCTCTCTGGGGCCAACGTCCTGACTTTC.

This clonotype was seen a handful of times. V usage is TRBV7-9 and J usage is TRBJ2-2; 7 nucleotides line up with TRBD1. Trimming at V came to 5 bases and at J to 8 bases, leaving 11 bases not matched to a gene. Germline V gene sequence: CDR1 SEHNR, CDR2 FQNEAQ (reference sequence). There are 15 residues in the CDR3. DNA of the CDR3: TGTGCCAGCAGCCAACCCAGGGACAGAGTTGGGGAGCTGTTTTTT. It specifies CASSQPRDRVGELFF.

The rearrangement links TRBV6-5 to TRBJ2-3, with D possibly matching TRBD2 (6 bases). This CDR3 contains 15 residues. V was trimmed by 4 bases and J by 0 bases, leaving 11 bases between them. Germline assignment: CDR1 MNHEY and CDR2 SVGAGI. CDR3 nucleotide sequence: TGTGCCAGCAGTTCTTCCGGGACTAGCACAGATACGCAGTATTTT. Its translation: CASSSSGTSTDTQYF.

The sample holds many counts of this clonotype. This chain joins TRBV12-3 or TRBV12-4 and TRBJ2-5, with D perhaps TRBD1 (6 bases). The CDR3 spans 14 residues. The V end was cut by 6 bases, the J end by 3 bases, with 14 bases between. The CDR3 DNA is TGTGCCAGCAGGGCCCCACAGGGAGAAGAGACCCAGTACTTC. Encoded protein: CASRAPQGEETQYF.

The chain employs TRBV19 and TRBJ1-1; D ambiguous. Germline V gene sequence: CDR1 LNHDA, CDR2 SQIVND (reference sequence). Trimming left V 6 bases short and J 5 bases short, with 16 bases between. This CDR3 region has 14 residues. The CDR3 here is CASSPFGVGTEAFF. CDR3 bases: TGTGCCAGTAGCCCATTCGGGGTTGGGACTGAAGCTTTCTTT.

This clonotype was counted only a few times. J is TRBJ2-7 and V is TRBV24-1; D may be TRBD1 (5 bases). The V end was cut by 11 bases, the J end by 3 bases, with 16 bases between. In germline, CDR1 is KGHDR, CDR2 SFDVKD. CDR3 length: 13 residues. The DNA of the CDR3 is TGTGCCATCGAAAAGGGCAGGGACTACGAGCAGTACTTC. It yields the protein CAIEKGRDYEQYF.

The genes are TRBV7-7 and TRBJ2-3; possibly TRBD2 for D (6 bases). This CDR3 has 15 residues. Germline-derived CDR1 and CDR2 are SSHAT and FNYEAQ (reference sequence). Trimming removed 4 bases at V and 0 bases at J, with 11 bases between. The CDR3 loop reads CASSSRGTSTDTQYF. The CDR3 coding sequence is TGTGCCAGCAGCTCTAGAGGGACTAGCACAGATACGCAGTATTTT.

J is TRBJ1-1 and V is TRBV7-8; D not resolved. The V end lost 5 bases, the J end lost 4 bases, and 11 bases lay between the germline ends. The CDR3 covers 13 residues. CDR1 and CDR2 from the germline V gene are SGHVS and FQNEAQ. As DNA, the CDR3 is TGTGCCAGCAGCCCCCGGGAGAGCACTGAAGCTTTCTTT. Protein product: CASSPRESTEAFF.

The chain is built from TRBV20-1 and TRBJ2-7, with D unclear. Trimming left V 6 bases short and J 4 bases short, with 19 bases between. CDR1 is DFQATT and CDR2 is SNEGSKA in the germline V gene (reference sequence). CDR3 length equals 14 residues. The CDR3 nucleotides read TGCAGTGCAGCCCATACGGAAAGGGTGTACGAGCAGTACTTC. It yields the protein CSAAHTERVYEQYF.

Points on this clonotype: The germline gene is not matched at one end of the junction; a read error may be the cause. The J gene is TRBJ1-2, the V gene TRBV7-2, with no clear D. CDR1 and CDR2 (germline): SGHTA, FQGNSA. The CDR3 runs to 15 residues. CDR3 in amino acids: CASSQDSMEGSDYTF. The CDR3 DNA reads TGCGCCAGCAGCCAAGATAGTATGGAGGGATCGGACTACACCTTC.

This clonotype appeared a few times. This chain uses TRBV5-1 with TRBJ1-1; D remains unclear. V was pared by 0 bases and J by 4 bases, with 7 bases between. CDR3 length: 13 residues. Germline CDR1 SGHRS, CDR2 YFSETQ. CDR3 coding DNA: TGCGCCAGCAGCTTGGCGACGGCCACTGAAGCTTTCTTT. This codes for CASSLATATEAFF.

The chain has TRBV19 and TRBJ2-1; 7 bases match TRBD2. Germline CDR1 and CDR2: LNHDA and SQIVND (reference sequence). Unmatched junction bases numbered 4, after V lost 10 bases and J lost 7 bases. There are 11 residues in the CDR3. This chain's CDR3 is CATERGNEQFF. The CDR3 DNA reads TGTGCCACCGAGCGGGGAAATGAGCAGTTCTTC. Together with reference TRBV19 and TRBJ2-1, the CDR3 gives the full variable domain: DGGITQSPKYLFRKEGQNVTLSCEQNLNHDAMYWYRQDPGQGLRLIYYSQIVNDFQKGDIAEGYSVSREKKESFPLTVTSAQKNPTAFYLCATERGNEQFFGPGTRLTVL.

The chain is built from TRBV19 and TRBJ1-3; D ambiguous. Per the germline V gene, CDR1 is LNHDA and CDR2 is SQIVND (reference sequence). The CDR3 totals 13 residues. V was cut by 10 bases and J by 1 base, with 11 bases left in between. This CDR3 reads CAIAEDSGNTIYF. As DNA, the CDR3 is TGTGCCATTGCTGAGGATTCTGGAAACACCATATATTTT.

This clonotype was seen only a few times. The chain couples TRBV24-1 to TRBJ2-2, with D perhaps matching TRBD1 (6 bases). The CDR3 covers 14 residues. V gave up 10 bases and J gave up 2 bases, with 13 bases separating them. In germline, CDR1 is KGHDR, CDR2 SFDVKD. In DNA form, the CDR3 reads TGTGCCACGGGGTTAGGGGGAAACACCGGGGAGCTGTTTTTT. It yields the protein CATGLGGNTGELFF.

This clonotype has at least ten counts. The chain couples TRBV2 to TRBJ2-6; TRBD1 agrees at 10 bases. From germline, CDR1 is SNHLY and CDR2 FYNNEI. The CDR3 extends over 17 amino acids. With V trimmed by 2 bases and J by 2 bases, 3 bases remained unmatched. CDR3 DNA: TGTGCCAGCAGTGAACTGGGGACAGGGGCTGGGGCCAACGTCCTGACTTTC. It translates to CASSELGTGAGANVLTF.

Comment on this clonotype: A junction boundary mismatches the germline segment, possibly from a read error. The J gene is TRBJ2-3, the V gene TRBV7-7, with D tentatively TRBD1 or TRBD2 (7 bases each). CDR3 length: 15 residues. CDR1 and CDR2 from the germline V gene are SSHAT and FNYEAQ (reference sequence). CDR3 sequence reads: CASSLRPGGGDTQYF. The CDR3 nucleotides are TGTGCTAGCAGCTTAAGGCCAGGGGGGGGAGATACGCAGTATTTT.

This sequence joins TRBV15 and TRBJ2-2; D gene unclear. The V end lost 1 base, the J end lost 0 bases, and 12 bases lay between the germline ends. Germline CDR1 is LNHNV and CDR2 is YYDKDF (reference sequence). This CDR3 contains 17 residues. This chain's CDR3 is CATSRAALRSNTGELFF. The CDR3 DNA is TGTGCCACCAGCAGAGCGGCGTTAAGATCGAACACCGGGGAGCTGTTTTTT.

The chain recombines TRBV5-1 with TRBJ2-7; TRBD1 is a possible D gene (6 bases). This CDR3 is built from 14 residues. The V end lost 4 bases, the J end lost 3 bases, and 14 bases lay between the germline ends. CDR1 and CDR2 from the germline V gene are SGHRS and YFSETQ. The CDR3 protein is CASSPDRIYYEQYF. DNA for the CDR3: TGCGCCAGCAGCCCCGACAGGATTTACTACGAGCAGTACTTC.